What follows are 25 T cell receptor beta chains derived from one specimen sequenced in a study of response to subunit inactivated influenza vaccine. TCRdb redid the calling of the RT-PCR reads with MiXCR, one entry per CDR3 protein. The profile shows just under 550,000 distinct CDR3 sequences, roughly a quarter of them singletons. The data also belong to a second study, concerning T cells expressing NK-cell markers. As that report states: A 5'RACE template switching approach incorporating UMIs was used to make TCR beta cDNA.

The sequencing here drew on CD4+ T cells sorted from PBMCs, taken approximately 13 days after vaccination. These receptors were collected from a man aged 45-65 years who received an inactivated influenza vaccine.

This clonotype has a count of ten or more. The chain recombines TRBV5-1 with TRBJ1-2; 7 bases fit TRBD1. The CDR3 sequence is 15 residues long. Germline V gene lookup returns CDR1 SGHRS and CDR2 YFSETQ. The V gene end was trimmed by 1 base and the J gene end by 0 bases; junction bases not matched to a gene: 3. The CDR3: CASSLTGDANYGYTF. The CDR3 bases are TGCGCCAGCAGCTTGACAGGGGACGCTAACTATGGCTACACCTTC.

The rearrangement uses TRBV29-1 and TRBJ2-1; maybe TRBD2 (6 bases). Deletions cut 2 bases from V and 8 bases from J, with 13 bases between. The V gene's germline CDR1 is SQVTM and CDR2 ANQGSEA. The CDR3 extends over 13 amino acids. DNA of the CDR3: TGCAGCGTTGAACCGGGGGATGCGGATGAGCAGTTCTTC. It yields the protein CSVEPGDADEQFF.

The CDR3 DNA sequence: TGCGCCAGCAGCTTGGGTGGGAGGGAGGTCTACCACGAGCAGTACTTC. It specifies CASSLGGREVYHEQYF. V and J are TRBV5-1 and TRBJ2-7, with 7 bases matching TRBD2. This CDR3 contains 16 residues. Germline values: CDR1 SGHRS, CDR2 YFSETQ. Trimming cost V 0 bases and J 5 bases; bases outside gene matches: 11.

This clonotype was picked up a small number of times. V usage is TRBV28 and J usage is TRBJ2-1; 10 bases fit TRBD2. Trimming removed 6 bases from V and 4 bases from J; junction bases left unmatched: 9. The CDR3 sequence is 16 residues long. CDR1 and CDR2 from the germline V gene are MDHEN and SYDVKM. CDR3 protein: CASRRGASGGYNEQFF. The CDR3 nucleotides read TGTGCCAGCAGACGTGGAGCTAGCGGGGGATACAATGAGCAGTTCTTC.

This clonotype showed up just a few times. This sequence joins TRBV12-3 or TRBV12-4 and TRBJ1-2; 8 nucleotides line up with TRBD1. The CDR3 has 15 amino acids. J lost 0 bases, V lost 6 bases, and 6 bases had no gene match. The CDR3 DNA reads TGTGCCAGCAGCCGGGGACAGGCCTCTAACTATGGCTACACCTTC. Translating it yields CASSRGQASNYGYTF.

A single count supports this clonotype. The V and J genes are TRBV20-1 and TRBJ2-1; 10 bases fit TRBD2. The ends lost 8 bases at V and 4 bases at J; junction bases unmatched: 11. In germline, CDR1 is DFQATT, CDR2 SNEGSKA (reference sequence). The CDR3 consists of 15 residues. CDR3 in amino acids: CSPEPTSGAYNEQFF. CDR3 sequence (DNA): TGCAGTCCCGAGCCCACTAGCGGGGCGTACAATGAGCAGTTCTTC.

This clonotype was observed a handful of times. The gene calls are TRBV12-3 or TRBV12-4 and TRBJ1-2; the match to TRBD1 covers 7 bases. Trimming cost V 4 bases and J 5 bases; bases outside gene matches: 4. The CDR3 has 13 amino acids. The CDR3 here is CASSYDRAYGYTF. Here the CDR3 DNA reads TGTGCCAGCAGTTACGACAGGGCGTATGGCTACACCTTC.

This clonotype was detected many times. The CDR3 loop reads CASSESGPGLSEQFF. Here the CDR3 DNA reads TGCGCCAGCAGTGAGTCGGGCCCGGGTCTGAGTGAGCAGTTCTTC. The chain employs TRBV10-2 and TRBJ2-1; no clear D gene. CDR3 length equals 15 residues. Between the trimmed V and J ends, which lost 0 bases and 9 bases, there was a span of 15 bases. Germline assignment: CDR1 WSHSY and CDR2 SAAADI.

The V gene is TRBV11-1, the J gene TRBJ2-3, with unresolved D. The CDR3 has 13 residues. Germline V CDR1 and CDR2: SGHAT, FQDESV (reference sequence). Trimming shortened V by 0 bases and J by 4 bases, and 5 bases separated the two germline ends. Written as DNA, the CDR3 is TGTGCCAGCAGCTTAGCTCCCGCAGATACGCAGTATTTT. It yields the protein CASSLAPADTQYF.

This chain connects TRBV7-8 to TRBJ2-6; D is unclear. Trimming stripped 1 base from V and 4 bases from J, with 11 bases between. Germline-derived CDR1 and CDR2 are SGHVS and FQNEAQ. There are 16 residues in the CDR3. CDR3 in DNA: TGTGCCAGCAGCTTAGAAGCTCCTTCCGGGGCCAACGTCCTGACTTTC. It codes for CASSLEAPSGANVLTF.

A few counts support this clonotype. V usage is TRBV7-8 and J usage is TRBJ2-7, with D possibly TRBD2 on 5 matching bases. V lost 1 base to trimming and J lost 0 bases, with 16 bases between them. The germline CDR1 and CDR2 sequences are SGHVS and FQNEAQ. The CDR3 is 17 residues long. The CDR3: CASSLGSGGLHSYEQYF. CDR3 in DNA: TGTGCCAGCAGCTTAGGGTCCGGCGGGCTCCACTCCTACGAGCAGTACTTC.

The V call is TRBV4-3, the J call TRBJ2-1, with a weak D call TRBD2 (6 bases). The CDR3 covers 15 residues. Trimming took off 1 base at V and 6 bases at J, with 13 bases between the two ends. Germline V gene data show CDR1 as LGHNA and CDR2 as YSLEER. The CDR3, as DNA: TGCGCCAGCAGCCAAGGGTTTAGCGGAACCAATGAGCAGTTCTTC. As protein: CASSQGFSGTNEQFF.

This chain joins TRBV25-1 and TRBJ2-4; unclear D gene. V lost 3 bases and J 14 bases, leaving 11 bases between the germline ends. The CDR3 covers 11 residues. The V gene's germline CDR1 is MGHDK and CDR2 SYGVNS. CDR3 amino acids: CASSDRRREYF. The CDR3 region has the DNA TGTGCCAGCAGTGACAGGAGACGGGAGTACTTC.

This clonotype has just a few counts. DNA of the CDR3: TGTGCCAGCACCACAGGACTGAACACCGGGGAGCTGTTTTTT. It yields the protein CASTTGLNTGELFF. The chain links TRBV7-2 to TRBJ2-2; D is possibly TRBD1 or TRBD2 (5 bases each). Germline assignment: CDR1 SGHTA and CDR2 FQGNSA. There are 14 residues in the CDR3. Trimming took off 7 bases at V and 1 base at J, with 10 bases between the two ends.

The chain is built from TRBV29-1 and TRBJ2-7; 7 nucleotides match TRBD1. The CDR3 is 13 amino acids. The V gene's germline CDR1 is SQVTM and CDR2 ANQGSEA. Germline trimming cut 4 bases from V and 3 bases from J; bases unmatched to any gene: 6. The CDR3 here is CSVAGTEFYEQYF. The CDR3 region has the DNA TGCAGCGTTGCGGGGACAGAGTTCTACGAGCAGTACTTC.

J is TRBJ1-1 and V is TRBV20-1; D gene uncertain. Germline V lookup: CDR1 DFQATT, CDR2 SNEGSKA (reference sequence). There are 14 residues in the CDR3. Trimming took 3 bases from V and 0 from J, leaving 11 bases between them. The CDR3: CSASLPELNTEAFF. In DNA form, the CDR3 reads TGCAGTGCTAGTCTACCAGAGTTGAACACTGAAGCTTTCTTT.

CDR3 DNA: TGTGCCAGCTCACGCACAGGGAAACAAGAGACCCAGTACTTC. As protein: CASSRTGKQETQYF. The rearrangement links TRBV18 to TRBJ2-5; possible D gene TRBD1, 6 bases. Per germline, CDR1 KGHSH and CDR2 LQKENI. The V end was cut by 4 bases, the J end by 2 bases, with 11 bases between. The CDR3 spans 14 residues. The whole variable domain, filled in from reference TRBV18 and TRBJ2-5, reads NAGVMQNPRHLVRRRGQEARLRCSPMKGHSHVYWYRQLPEEGLKFMVYLQKENIIDESGMPKERFSAEFPKEGPSILRIQQVVRGDSAAYFCASSRTGKQETQYFGPGTRLLVL.

This clonotype was detected only once. The chain employs TRBV5-1 and TRBJ2-5; D assignment may be TRBD1 or TRBD2 (5 bases each). There are 15 residues in the CDR3. Germline loops: CDR1 SGHRS, CDR2 YFSETQ. V was clipped by 3 bases and J by 1 base, with 13 bases between them. CDR3 sequence: CASSSGDPFQETQYF. CDR3 coding DNA: TGCGCCAGCAGCTCCGGGGACCCGTTCCAAGAGACCCAGTACTTC. Full variable domain (remainder filled in from reference TRBV5-1 and TRBJ2-5): KAGVTQTPRYLIKTRGQQVTLSCSPISGHRSVSWYQQTPGQGLQFLFEYFSETQRNKGNFPGRFSGRQFSNSRSEMNVSTLELGDSALYLCASSSGDPFQETQYFGPGTRLLVL.

The chain has TRBV12-3 or TRBV12-4 and TRBJ2-3; 9 bases agree with TRBD2. The CDR3 length is 14 residues. The V segment lost 11 bases and the J segment 4 bases; nucleotides outside the gene matches: 10. The CDR3 DNA is TGTGCCTCTGACGCGGGGGGGCCATCAGATACGCAGTATTTT. Residues: CASDAGGPSDTQYF.

This clonotype was seen a few times. The gene calls are TRBV7-8 and TRBJ2-1; D is ambiguous. The V and J ends lost 5 bases and 7 bases respectively, with 9 bases between them. This CDR3 has 12 residues. Per germline, CDR1 SGHVS and CDR2 FQNEAQ. Here the CDR3 DNA reads TGTGCCAGCAGCCCTGTTTTGAATGAGCAGTTCTTC. Its translation: CASSPVLNEQFF.

The chain recombines TRBV2 with TRBJ2-1, with 10 bases fitting TRBD2. CDR1 is SNHLY and CDR2 is FYNNEI in the germline V gene. V trimming: 8 bases; J trimming: 9 bases; junction bases outside the gene matches: 10. The CDR3 extends over 14 amino acids. The CDR3 loop is CASGGKREGSEQFF. The CDR3 bases are TGTGCCAGCGGAGGGAAGCGGGAGGGTAGTGAGCAGTTCTTC. The full variable domain, completed using reference TRBV2 and TRBJ2-1, is EPEVTQTPSHQVTQMGQEVILRCVPISNHLYFYWYRQILGQKVEFLVSFYNNEISEKSEIFDDQFSVERPDGSNFTLKIRSTKLEDSAMYFCASGGKREGSEQFFGPGTRLTVL.

This clonotype was observed a handful of times. The chain links TRBV10-3 to TRBJ1-1, with D possibly TRBD1 on 5 matching bases. The V and J ends lost 6 bases and 6 bases respectively, with 17 bases between them. Germline V lookup: CDR1 ENHRY, CDR2 SYGVKD. CDR3 length equals 14 residues. CDR3 residues: CAIRPAGDGSEAFF. The CDR3 DNA follows: TGTGCCATCAGACCCGCCGGGGACGGCTCTGAAGCTTTCTTT.

V gene TRBV4-1 combines with J gene TRBJ2-3, with 10 nucleotides matching TRBD2. Per germline, CDR1 MGHRA and CDR2 YSYEKL. This CDR3 contains 16 residues. V was pared by 0 bases and J by 5 bases, with 5 bases of the junction left unmatched. CDR3 in amino acids: CASSQESSGGLDTQYF. In DNA, the CDR3 is TGCGCCAGCAGCCAAGAATCTAGCGGGGGCCTAGATACGCAGTATTTT.

The table lists this clonotype with a few counts. The genes are TRBV7-9 and TRBJ2-3, with 11 nucleotides matching TRBD2. Germline CDR1 and CDR2: SEHNR and FQNEAQ (reference sequence). V lost 5 bases to trimming and J lost 2 bases; unmatched junction nucleotides: 6. The CDR3 consists of 16 residues. The CDR3 nucleotides are TGTGCCAGCAGCCCGCGACTAGCGGGAATCACAGATACGCAGTATTTT. Its protein is CASSPRLAGITDTQYF.

In its sample, this clonotype was seen a few times. The chain is built from TRBV29-1 and TRBJ2-1; D unclear. Germline lookup yields CDR1 SQVTM and CDR2 ANQGSEA. Trimming took 4 bases from V and 2 from J, leaving 0 bases between them. This CDR3 comprises 10 residues. The CDR3 nucleotides read TGCAGCGTTGCCTACAATGAGCAGTTCTTC. This codes for CSVAYNEQFF.